A selection of T cell receptor beta chains follows, all from one sample in a study of human T cells and chemical hapten exposure. TCRdb re-derived calls from the RACE reads in MiXCR, one entry per CDR3 protein. The data show just under 60,000 distinct CDR3 sequences, 9.5% to 15% seen once. The sample consisted of whole blood, taken in connection with sensitization to the hapten diphenylcyclopropenone (DPC). The receptor source for this set is a man under 40 with alopecia areata. Some clones in this sample may be carry-over from other donors' samples. CDR3s include the opening cysteine and the closing phenylalanine or tryptophan. D genes are given only for firm matches. Expanded clones are given a class, and other clones once, few, many or no size at all.

d_call	v_call	clone_size	cdr3_length	j_call	cdr3_aa	cdr3_nt
TRBD1	TRBV20-1	many	15	TRBJ1-5	CSALVPGQGDQPQHF	TGCAGTGCTCTAGTTCCGGGACAGGGGGATCAGCCCCAGCATTTT
TRBD2	TRBV20-1	few	14	TRBJ2-1	CSALLAGGDNEQFF	TGCAGTGCCCTCCTAGCGGGGGGAGACAATGAGCAGTTCTTC
TRBD2	TRBV27	many	16	TRBJ2-5	CASSSAGGQDRETQYF	TGTGCCAGCAGTTCAGCGGGGGGCCAGGATAGAGAGACCCAGTACTTC
TRBD1	TRBV20-1	many	15	TRBJ2-2	CSALVGQGATGELFF	TGCAGTGCCCTGGTGGGACAGGGGGCAACCGGGGAGCTGTTTTTT
-	TRBV5-1	-	16	TRBJ2-7	CASSIGPGQNSYEQYF	TGCGCCAGCAGCATTGGCCCAGGACAGAATTCCTACGAGCAGTACTTC
-	TRBV3-1	-	14	TRBJ1-1	CASSQTGVGSEAFF	TGTGCCAGCAGCCAAACGGGCGTGGGAAGTGAAGCTTTCTTT
-	TRBV29-1	-	11	TRBJ2-1	CSVDPSVEQFF	TGCAGCGTTGACCCTAGCGTTGAGCAGTTCTTC
-	TRBV28	-	12	TRBJ1-2	CASSFRGYGYTF	TGTGCCAGCAGTTTTAGAGGCTATGGCTACACCTTC
-	TRBV25-1	many	15	TRBJ1-5	CASSESGRVGQPQHF	TGTGCCAGCAGTGAATCCGGCAGGGTCGGTCAGCCCCAGCATTTT
TRBD1	TRBV5-5	few	15	TRBJ1-1	CASSQGQGRNTEAFF	TGTGCCAGCAGCCAGGGACAGGGAAGGAACACTGAAGCTTTCTTT
TRBD1	TRBV12-3/TRBV12-4	many	15	TRBJ2-7	CASSSETGGFYEQYF	TGTGCCAGCAGTTCGGAGACAGGGGGCTTTTACGAGCAGTACTTC
-	TRBV20-1	few	13	TRBJ2-7	CSARDVSTYEQYF	TGCAGTGCTAGAGATGTCTCTACCTACGAGCAGTACTTC
-	TRBV27	-	15	TRBJ1-1	CASSLSAGVNTEAFF	TGTGCCAGCAGTTTATCGGCAGGGGTGAACACTGAAGCTTTCTTT
TRBD1	TRBV5-1	few	16	TRBJ2-7	CASSLSPGQGIEEQYF	TGCGCCAGCAGCTTGTCTCCGGGACAGGGGATTGAGGAGCAGTACTTC
-	TRBV27	-	14	TRBJ1-6	CASSWPDFNSPLHF	TGTGCCAGCAGTTGGCCAGATTTCAATTCACCCCTCCACTTT
TRBD1	TRBV11-2	many	14	TRBJ1-2	CASSSDRVISGYTF	TGTGCCAGCAGCTCGGACAGGGTTATTAGTGGCTACACCTTC
-	TRBV6-1	few	15	TRBJ2-6	CASSESFSGANVLTF	TGTGCCAGCAGTGAATCGTTCTCTGGGGCCAACGTCCTGACTTTC
-	TRBV5-1	-	13	TRBJ1-5	CASSLEGDRPQHF	TGCGCCAGCAGCTTGGAGGGAGATAGGCCCCAGCATTTT
-	TRBV5-1	-	14	TRBJ2-3	CASSPDRGGDTQYF	TGCGCCAGCAGCCCTGACAGGGGAGGGGATACGCAGTATTTT
-	TRBV12-3/TRBV12-4	few	11	TRBJ2-3	CASQITDTQYF	TGTGCCAGTCAAATCACAGATACGCAGTATTTT
-	TRBV6-4	-	12	TRBJ1-1	CASSDSSRQAFF	TGTGCCAGCAGTGACTCCTCCAGACAAGCTTTCTTT
-	TRBV30	many	12	TRBJ1-2	CAWSLGDYGYTF	TGTGCCTGGAGCCTCGGGGACTATGGCTACACCTTC
-	TRBV5-5	many	14	TRBJ1-1	CASFKQGMNTEAFF	TGTGCCAGTTTTAAACAGGGTATGAACACTGAAGCTTTCTTT
-	TRBV27	many	16	TRBJ2-3	CASSSQFGRGTDTQYF	TGTGCCAGCAGTTCCCAGTTTGGCCGGGGCACAGATACGCAGTATTTT
-	TRBV12-2	-	17	TRBJ1-2	CASRLVLDRLRNYGYTF	TGTGCAAGTCGCTTAGTCTTGGACAGATTGCGCAACTATGGCTACACCTTC
-	TRBV7-2	many	15	TRBJ1-4	CASSLGAATNEKLFF	TGTGCCAGCAGCTTAGGGGCAGCAACTAATGAAAAACTGTTTTTT
-	TRBV11-2	once	15	TRBJ1-4	CASSLTGTYGEKLFF	TGTGCCAGCAGCCTCACCGGGACCTACGGAGAAAAACTGTTTTTT
-	TRBV5-4	-	16	TRBJ2-5	CASSLAWGRGQETQYF	TGTGCCAGCAGCTTGGCTTGGGGAAGAGGGCAAGAGACCCAGTACTTC
-	TRBV29-1	many	15	TRBJ2-6	CSVERWNSGANVLTF	TGCAGCGTTGAAAGGTGGAACTCTGGGGCCAACGTCCTGACTTTC
-	TRBV7-8	-	14	TRBJ1-2	CASSLGSQSYGYTF	TGTGCCAGCAGCTTAGGGTCACAGTCCTATGGCTACACCTTC
-	TRBV19	many	13	TRBJ2-5	CASSTGFQETQYF	TGTGCCAGTAGTACCGGATTCCAAGAGACCCAGTACTTC
TRBD1	TRBV28	few	14	TRBJ1-2	CASSLGSGGYGYTF	TGTGCCAGCAGTTTAGGGTCAGGGGGCTATGGCTACACCTTC
-	TRBV9	many	15	TRBJ1-1	CASSPRDRQNTEAFF	TGTGCCAGCAGCCCCCGAGACAGACAGAACACTGAAGCTTTCTTT
TRBD1	TRBV20-1	few	13	TRBJ2-7	CSAREDRDYEQYF	TGCAGTGCTAGAGAAGACAGGGATTACGAGCAGTACTTC
-	TRBV27	-	14	TRBJ1-4	CASSSSGFNEKLFF	TGTGCCAGCAGTTCATCCGGATTTAATGAAAAACTGTTTTTT
-	TRBV20-1	many	14	TRBJ1-4	CSARGTAGGEKLFF	TGCAGTGCTAGAGGGACAGCCGGGGGGGAAAAACTGTTTTTT
TRBD1	TRBV29-1	medium-sized	12	TRBJ2-3	CSALGQANTQYF	TGCAGCGCCCTTGGACAGGCCAATACGCAGTATTTT
-	TRBV28	-	13	TRBJ1-2	CASRTGRIYGYTF	TGTGCCAGCAGAACGGGACGGATCTATGGCTACACCTTC
-	TRBV25-1	few	12	TRBJ2-5	CASSTLRETQYF	TGTGCCAGCAGTACCCTCCGAGAGACCCAGTACTTC
TRBD1	TRBV9	-	14	TRBJ1-3	CASSSQGAGNTIYF	TGTGCCAGCAGCTCCCAGGGGGCTGGAAACACCATATATTTT
TRBD1	TRBV27	-	12	TRBJ1-1	CASSFPGQGRIF	TGTGCCAGCAGTTTCCCCGGACAGGGGCGAATCTTT
TRBD2	TRBV5-6	-	14	TRBJ2-7	CASQAGGTHYEQYF	TGTGCCAGCCAAGCCGGGGGGACCCACTACGAGCAGTACTTC
-	TRBV12-3/TRBV12-4	-	17	TRBJ1-6	CASSSPLAAGWHSPLHF	TGTGCCAGCAGTTCCCCACTCGCGGCAGGGTGGCATTCACCCCTCCACTTT
TRBD1	TRBV6-1	many	15	TRBJ1-1	CASSETGRSGTEAFF	TGTGCCAGCAGTGAGACAGGGAGGTCGGGCACTGAAGCTTTCTTT
TRBD1	TRBV7-9	many	20	TRBJ1-3	CASSLVGTGDSYPFGNTIYF	TGTGCCAGCAGCTTAGTGGGGACAGGGGACTCGTACCCTTTTGGAAACACCATATATTTT
-	TRBV7-9	-	13	TRBJ2-5	CASSPRDQETQYF	TGTGCCAGCAGCCCCCGGGACCAAGAGACCCAGTACTTC
-	TRBV4-2	few	18	TRBJ2-7	CASSQLSLGGPSDYEQYF	TGTGCCAGCAGCCAATTAAGCCTTGGTGGGCCCTCGGACTACGAGCAGTACTTC
TRBD1	TRBV15	few	15	TRBJ1-5	CATSGGQVVGQPQHF	TGTGCCACCAGCGGGGGACAGGTGGTTGGTCAGCCCCAGCATTTT
TRBD2	TRBV19	many	15	TRBJ2-1	CASSTRTSAYNEQFF	TGTGCCAGTAGTACGAGGACTAGCGCCTACAATGAGCAGTTCTTC
TRBD1	TRBV6-5	few	15	TRBJ1-3	CASSPDRGFRNTIYF	TGTGCCAGCAGCCCGGACAGGGGCTTCCGAAACACCATATATTTT